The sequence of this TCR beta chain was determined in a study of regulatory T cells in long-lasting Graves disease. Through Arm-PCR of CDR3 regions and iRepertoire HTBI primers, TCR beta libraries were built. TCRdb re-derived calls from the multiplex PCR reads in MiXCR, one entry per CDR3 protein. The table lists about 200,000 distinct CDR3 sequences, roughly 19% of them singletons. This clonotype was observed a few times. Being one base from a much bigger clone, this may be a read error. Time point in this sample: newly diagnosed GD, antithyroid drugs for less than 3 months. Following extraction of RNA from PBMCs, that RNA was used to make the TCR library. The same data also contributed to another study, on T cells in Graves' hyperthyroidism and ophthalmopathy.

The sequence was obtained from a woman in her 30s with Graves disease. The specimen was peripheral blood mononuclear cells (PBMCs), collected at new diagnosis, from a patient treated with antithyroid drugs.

The CDR3 protein is CASSLANSEAFF. CDR3 nucleotide sequence: TGTGCCAGCTCACTAGCAAATAGTGAAGCTTTCTTT. J is TRBJ1-1 and V is TRBV18; no firm D call. Looked up from germline, CDR1 is KGHSH and CDR2 is LQKENI. The CDR3 is 12 residues long. V gave up 4 bases and J gave up 7 bases, with 10 bases separating them. The variable domain in full, completed from reference TRBV18 and TRBJ1-1, reads NAGVMQNPRHLVRRRGQEARLRCSPMKGHSHVYWYRQLPEEGLKFMVYLQKENIIDESGMPKERFSAEFPKEGPSILRIQQVVRGDSAAYFCASSLANSEAFFGQGTRLTVV.